This T cell receptor beta chain appears in the sequencing data of a study of cytomegalovirus exposure and HLA in healthy donors (dated by TCRdb to 2015 to 2018). About the study as a whole: In an earlier analysis of around 540 of the donors, under 300 Gb of sequence data and just under 120 million unique TCR beta sequences from roughly 180 million T cells were reported. Typing coverage differed by locus: A, B, C, DRB1 and DQB1 were typed in roughly 629-630 donors, DQA1 in about 550, DPA1 in approximately 610, and DPB1 in around 490. Among 300 to 500 genotyped donors of the cohort, an average of approximately 220,000 unique TCR beta nucleotide sequences was sequenced per donor, of which 15% to 20% were non-productive. To predict cytomegalovirus infection status, the study combined high-throughput TCR immunosequencing, statistical association of individual TCRs with disease status, and machine learning. In an earlier analysis of roughly 600 of the donors, high-throughput TCR beta sequencing was used to judge whether each TCR beta V gene segment behaved as functional or pseudogenic. In the later analysis, no new phenotypic data were used to find candidate immune exposures; instead, reliance was placed on TCR beta sequences and their occurrence across donors. An early release that covered around 590 HLA-typed donors contained approximately 300 gigabases of sequencing data and tens of millions of unique TCR sequences. HLA typing included class I and class II loci at four-digit resolution. A later analysis re-examined previously published TCR beta repertoires from just over 650 donors and added high-resolution HLA genotyping to investigate patterns of TCR occurrence. In addition to the first cohort of about 650 subjects, a separate validation cohort of approximately 130 different subjects was used. A later genetic analysis used genome-wide SNP genotypes for about 65% of the 666 donors, treating that subset as a discovery cohort. Using immunosequencing, the study profiled T cell repertoires from fewer than 850 subjects and related those repertoires to cytomegalovirus serostatus. Among the roughly 370 genotyped donors, approximately 76% belonged to the genetic ancestry cluster associated with self-reported Caucasian donors. Roughly 5 DR-DQ haplotypes were handled as single units for association and clustering, since linkage in the cohort was strong. Alongside the repertoire data, information on donor age, sex, ethnicity and CMV serostatus was compiled. The aim of the study was to test whether cataloging public T cell receptors could identify signatures of past pathogen exposure. All discovery cohort repertoires had been generated on a single sequencing platform.

Broader findings and caveats from the paper: Because some donors lacked HLA typing at each locus, the association tests relied only on the typed subset. Linkage disequilibrium might explain the correlated functional status among segregating V segments, but an unknown experimental factor could not be ruled out. According to a later analysis, parvovirus B19, influenza, CMV and Epstein-Barr virus appeared linked to several top co-occurrence clusters. When HLA alleles, especially DR and DQ, strongly co-occurred, attributing TCR associations to individual alleles was difficult. A later analysis found that most CMV-associated TCR beta chains appeared HLA-restricted, with HLA associations seemingly driven largely by CMV exposure. According to a later genetic analysis, donors in an Asian-associated ancestry cluster had fewer N-insertions in productive TCRs than the approximately 650-donor mean. The study gave a list of 150 to 200 TCR beta chains associated with cytomegalovirus. Specific HLA alleles were associated with 15,000 to 20,000 TCR beta sequences at a false discovery rate of 0.05 in a later analysis. In a later analysis, TCR association rates were found to vary across HLA loci, with the most associated TCRs seen for DRB1 alleles and the fewest for HLA-C alleles. An association between a missense DCLRE1C variant and V-gene and J-gene trimming of TCR beta chains was found in a later genetic analysis and replicated in an independent cohort. An earlier analysis of several hundred of the donors showed that most TCR beta V segments appeared in productive rearrangements either about 87% or about 30% of the time, which broadly matched IMGT annotations. Because the 87-base-pair reads could not distinguish some IMGT-functional V segments, including TRBV6-2 and TRBV6-3, those segments were excluded. A few of the identified cytomegalovirus-associated TCR beta chains were confirmed in vitro to be specific for cytomegalovirus antigens. Only TCR beta chains were sequenced in this cohort, and the absence of alpha or paired-chain data limited detectable features. A further reported finding was that TCR beta sequences accurately predicted the HLA-A and HLA-B alleles for most subjects in the first cohort. Cytomegalovirus status was reported to be diagnosed by the classifier with high specificity and sensitivity in both the original and validation cohorts. Most TCR sequences were seen in very few donors, while some public TCRs were found in many individuals. It was suggested by the authors that the approach could potentially be generalized to other disease states and immunological phenotypes. A cluster of highly shared sequence variants was judged likely to be a technical artifact of the sequencing pipeline. Roughly uniform sequencing depth across donors was assumed in presence/absence analyses, although this assumption may not hold. Because counts were too low, seventeen rarely observed V segments, including chromosome 9 orphons, were left out of the earlier analysis of 587 of the donors. Immune exposure information for the cohort was limited to CMV serostatus. In a later analysis, HLA-associated TCR beta chains showed more clonal expansion and lower generation probabilities than non-associated chains that were equally common.

The cohort consisted of hundreds of healthy bone marrow donors. At the time of sampling, all cohort members were nominally healthy, though unrecorded immune exposures were likely present. The donor tested CMV seropositive and was one of the 289 seropositive cohort members. A peripheral blood sample was collected from each donor, and TCR beta sequencing was performed on peripheral blood mononuclear cells. The Qiagen DNeasy Blood Extraction Kit was used to extract genomic DNA from the blood cell samples. Spanning cysteine to phenylalanine, the CDR3 consists of 13 amino acids. Left in the record is the CDR3 DNA by itself, 39 bases read in frame from the first base. Trimming takes 0 bases from V and 3 bases from J, and the germline ends sit 5 bases apart. CDR1 and CDR2, looked up from the germline V gene, are SGHVS and FQNEAQ. Receptors were amplified or captured by the immunoSEQ multiplex PCR assay. For the multiplex PCR, a mixture combining 60 forward primers for TCR Vbeta segments and 13 reverse primers for TCR Jbeta segments was used. The CDR3 region of rearranged TCR beta genes was amplified from genomic DNA with a multiplex PCR assay. On the Illumina HiSeq System, the amplified TCR beta libraries were sequenced as 87-base-pair reads. On the authors' methods: A later analysis tallied roughly 78 million unique TCR beta chains across the 666 repertoires, and about 12 million of those chains were shared by two or more donors. Raw reads were error-corrected and collapsed into unique sequences by a nearest-neighbor algorithm in which closely related sequences were merged to remove PCR and sequencing errors. V, D and J gene segments were assigned by aligning CDR3 sequences to IMGT reference sequences. Each retained sequence needed at least a six-nucleotide match to both a V gene segment and a J gene segment. A rearrangement counted as productive if the CDR3 had no stop codons and remained in frame with V and J, and every other rearrangement counted as non-productive. CDR3 was defined by IMGT convention, running from the second conserved V-encoded cysteine to the conserved J-encoded phenylalanine. Sequences without an unambiguous match to a single V gene segment were excluded from the earlier analysis of about 640 of the donors. An earlier analysis of around 600 of the donors classified V segments as functional when productive rearrangements were above 56.7% and as segregating when the standard deviation between donors was above 5%. A statistical classification framework was built for diagnosing cytomegalovirus status from the catalog of TCR beta chain sequences. In a later analysis, V and J genes were assigned by comparing TCR nucleotide sequences against IMGT/GENE-DB human TR gene sequences. Using the TCRdist pipeline, a later analysis assigned CDR3 sequences along with most-parsimonious VDJ recombination scenarios. A later analysis defined each TCR beta chain by its CDR3 amino acid sequence plus V-gene family, and excluded reads lacking a unique V-gene family. As a way to deal with suspected cross-contamination and a sequencing artifact, a later analysis dropped approximately 590 nucleotide sequences that were highly shared and had low generation probability. For each public chain, a later analysis derived a clonal expansion index from normalized ranks of inferred template counts within each repertoire. In a later analysis, generation probabilities were computed with a VDJ recombination model fitted to out-of-frame rearrangements, and the resulting probabilities were checked against IGoR. In a later analysis, hypergeometric tests were used to score TCR-TCR, TCR-HLA and TCR-CMV co-occurrence, with a repertoire-size bias correction applied to TCR pairs. To estimate false discovery rates, a later analysis permuted the HLA or CMV assignments 20 times. In a later analysis, co-occurring TCRs were grouped using DBSCAN, with TCRdist sequence similarity added in when clustering inside HLA-allele-positive subsets. Repertoires with fewer than 30,000 or more than 120,000 public chains, plus five repertoires with anomalous nucleotide sharing, were excluded from co-occurrence clustering. The immuneACCESS repertoire file appears here via TCRdb, limited to in-frame rearrangements. These files lack a portion of the clones; in checked studies, under half of the deficit traces to unresolved V genes, and the cause of the others is not known. V and J calls and clone size come straight from that table; D and trimming were deduced from the DNA. The sample includes 90,000 to 120,000 clones, with less than 85% observed a single time. The ten largest make up 13% to 15% of the sample.

Details on this clone: Its binding antigen is unknown. Per-nucleotide qualities are absent, and no much larger clonotype sits a single base away.

The chain is assembled from TRBV7-8 and TRBJ1-1, with the D gene too uncertain to name. Sequencing was carried out using PBMCs. This TCR came from a woman aged 40 to 50 in good health and CMV-seropositive. Here is the DNA: TGTGCCAGCAGCTTAGCCCCGTACACTGAAGCTTTCTTT. This sequence encodes CASSLAPYTEAFF.